The 18 T cell receptor beta chains listed next were all sequenced from one sample in a study of CD8 T cells in Susac syndrome. Roughly 0.45 to 1 ug RNA was reverse transcribed with random hexamers. TCRdb fed the immunoSEQ multiplex PCR reads into MiXCR, producing one record per CDR3 protein. Among 200,000 to 250,000 distinct CDR3 sequences listed, about 95% were seen once. The material sequenced was CD4+ T cells from PBMCs. These receptors were taken from a human donor with multiple sclerosis.

The chain joins TRBV4-2 to TRBJ2-3; the match to TRBD2 covers 10 bases. Unmatched junction bases numbered 8, after V lost 2 bases and J lost 0 bases. Germline CDR1 is LGHNA and CDR2 is YNFKEQ. The CDR3 consists of 18 residues. Here the CDR3 reads CASSQLLAGALSTDTQYF. Written as DNA, the CDR3 is TGTGCCAGCAGCCAACTTCTAGCGGGGGCCCTAAGCACAGATACGCAGTATTTT.

The gene calls are TRBV30 and TRBJ1-2, with D uncertain. Germline assignment: CDR1 GTSNPN and CDR2 SVGIG (reference sequence). V lost 0 bases and J 7 bases, leaving 6 bases between the germline ends. This CDR3 is 11 amino acids long. The CDR3 is CAWSVLFGYTF. In DNA, the CDR3 is TGTGCCTGGAGTGTACTATTTGGCTACACCTTC.

The chain uses TRBV27 and TRBJ2-7, with TRBD1 matching 7 bases. Germline assignment: CDR1 MNHEY and CDR2 SMNVEV (reference sequence). V lost 1 base, J lost 0 bases, and 3 bases stayed unmatched. The CDR3 sequence is 15 residues long. The CDR3 spells CASSLWGQISYEQYF. The CDR3 DNA follows: TGTGCCAGCAGTTTATGGGGACAGATCTCCTACGAGCAGTACTTC.

The chain is built from TRBV29-1 and TRBJ2-3; TRBD2 matches at 8 bases. Germline V gene sequence: CDR1 SQVTM, CDR2 ANQGSEA. The CDR3 is made up of 14 amino acids. V was pared by 6 bases and J by 3 bases, with 8 bases of the junction left unmatched. CDR3 amino acids: CSVQGTSGTDTQYF. DNA for the CDR3: TGCAGCGTCCAAGGGACTAGTGGGACAGATACGCAGTATTTT.

The chain combines TRBV20-1 with TRBJ2-5; no definite D call. Trimming pared 6 bases from V and 1 base from J, leaving 12 bases between. The length of the CDR3 is 13 residues. Germline V lookup: CDR1 DFQATT, CDR2 SNEGSKA (reference sequence). The CDR3: CSASLTGQETQYF. The CDR3 nucleotides are TGCAGTGCCTCCTTGACTGGCCAAGAGACCCAGTACTTC.

The chain employs TRBV3-1 and TRBJ1-2, with no clear D. The V end was cut by 1 base, the J end by 3 bases, with 9 bases between. CDR1 and CDR2 (germline): LGHDT, YNNKEL (reference sequence). CDR3 length equals 14 residues. The CDR3 DNA is TGTGCCAGCAGCCAAGGCCCGAGTCACTATGGCTACACCTTC. Its protein is CASSQGPSHYGYTF.

This clonotype was picked up a small number of times. J is TRBJ2-7 and V is TRBV7-2; D is unresolved. CDR3 size: 12 residues. Trimming left V 1 base short and J 5 bases short, with 6 bases between. CDR1 SGHTA and CDR2 FQGNSA come from the germline V gene. CDR3 in amino acids: CASSLVRDEQYF. The CDR3 DNA is TGTGCCAGCAGCTTAGTCCGGGACGAGCAGTACTTC.

In its sample, this clonotype was seen once. The chain carries TRBV7-9 and TRBJ1-2; 9 bases fit TRBD1. The V gene's germline CDR1 is SEHNR and CDR2 FQNEAQ (reference sequence). The CDR3 is 15 residues long. The trim removed 4 bases at V and 5 bases at J, leaving 8 bases unmatched. DNA for the CDR3: TGTGCCAGCAGCTACACGGGACAGGGAGCTTATGGCTACACCTTC. It codes for CASSYTGQGAYGYTF.

The chain recombines TRBV29-1 with TRBJ2-3, with D unresolved. This CDR3 has 12 amino acids. The germline gives CDR1 SQVTM, CDR2 ANQGSEA. Trimming took off 5 bases at V and 2 bases at J, with 8 bases between the two ends. The CDR3 reads CSVRQNTDTQYF. The CDR3 DNA is TGCAGCGTTCGCCAGAACACAGATACGCAGTATTTT.

This clonotype was observed once. This chain links TRBV3-1 with TRBJ2-1, with 11 bases fitting TRBD2. This CDR3 region has 17 residues. Trimming removed 4 bases from V and 7 bases from J; junction bases left unmatched: 12. CDR1 is LGHDT and CDR2 is YNNKEL in the germline V gene (reference sequence). CDR3 DNA sequence: TGTGCCAGCAGCCTCCTGTTTAGCGGGAGGGCCAAAAATGAGCAGTTCTTC. It yields the protein CASSLLFSGRAKNEQFF.

The gene calls are TRBV3-1 and TRBJ2-4, with unresolved D. The CDR3 contains 13 residues. Trimming stripped 2 bases from V and 5 bases from J, with 7 bases between. Germline CDR1 LGHDT, CDR2 YNNKEL (reference sequence). Written as DNA, the CDR3 is TGTGCCAGCAGCCAAAACGGAGAAAACATTCAGTACTTC. This translates into CASSQNGENIQYF.

The chain is built from TRBV27 and TRBJ2-5; D gene unclear. V gave up 8 bases and J gave up 4 bases, with 11 bases separating them. CDR1 and CDR2 from the germline V gene are MNHEY and SMNVEV (reference sequence). The CDR3 sequence is 12 residues long. CDR3 DNA: TGTGCCAGCGGACGCGGAGTAGAGACCCAGTACTTC. Its protein product is CASGRGVETQYF.

CDR3 nucleotides: TGCAGCGGAGGGATACCGGGACATTCCTACAATGAGCAGTTCTTC. Protein: CSGGIPGHSYNEQFF. The chain carries TRBV29-1 and TRBJ2-1; D possibly corresponds to TRBD1 (6 bases). V was pared by 7 bases and J by 1 base, with 17 bases between. This CDR3 comprises 15 residues. CDR1 and CDR2 from the germline V gene are SQVTM and ANQGSEA.

The chain carries TRBV3-1 and TRBJ1-2; D perhaps matches TRBD1 (5 bases). The CDR3 has 14 residues. The V gene lost 4 bases and the J gene lost 3 bases, with 12 bases spanning the gap. Germline V gene data show CDR1 as LGHDT and CDR2 as YNNKEL (reference sequence). The CDR3 protein is CASSPRQTDYGYTF. DNA for the CDR3: TGTGCCAGCAGCCCCCGACAGACTGACTATGGCTACACCTTC.

The CDR3 nucleotides read TGTGCCAGCAGCTCGTTTGGGGGGAGGGCCTACAATGAGCAGTTCTTC. This codes for CASSSFGGRAYNEQFF. V is TRBV28 and J is TRBJ2-1, with 7 nucleotides matching TRBD2. The V gene's germline CDR1 is MDHEN and CDR2 SYDVKM. V lost 6 bases and J lost 2; bases outside the gene matches: 10. This CDR3 contains 16 residues.

This clonotype was seen a single time. The gene calls are TRBV20-1 and TRBJ2-7; perhaps TRBD1 as D (6 bases). The ends were cut back, 6 bases at V and 3 bases at J, with 18 bases in the middle. This CDR3 is built from 14 residues. CDR1 DFQATT and CDR2 SNEGSKA come from the germline V gene (reference sequence). For the CDR3, the DNA is TGCAGTGCCATCCGTCCGGGACAAGGCTACGAGCAGTACTTC. Residues: CSAIRPGQGYEQYF.

As regards this clonotype: A read error may account for a junction end that differs from germline. V is TRBV28 and J is TRBJ1-2; TRBD1 is a possible D gene (6 bases). The CDR3 is 15 amino acids. Germline V gives CDR1 MDHEN, CDR2 SYDVKM. The CDR3: CASYPAGASNYGYTF. CDR3 bases: TGTGCCAGCTACCCTGCAGGGGCCTCTAATTATGGCTACACCTTC.

The chain is built from TRBV30 and TRBJ1-5; 7 bases map to TRBD1. Germline V gene data show CDR1 as GTSNPN and CDR2 as SVGIG (reference sequence). This CDR3 contains 12 residues. The ends lost 3 bases at V and 5 bases at J; junction bases unmatched: 1. The chain's CDR3 is CAWRTGDQPQHF. The CDR3 coding sequence is TGTGCCTGGAGAACAGGGGATCAGCCCCAGCATTTT.